A selection of T cell receptor beta chains follows, all from one sample in a study of CD8 T cells in Susac syndrome. TCRdb reprocessed the immunoSEQ multiplex PCR reads with MiXCR, giving one entry per CDR3 protein. This sample carries approximately 150,000 distinct CDR3 sequences, 92% of them seen once, and the ten largest clones take under 0.085%. Source material: CD4+ T cells from PBMCs. These receptors all come from a human donor in good health. The conserved cysteine and the conserved F or W are not part of the CDR3 here. Some rows mark clone size as missing; the rest say once, few, many or name a class of expanded clone.

v_gene: TRBV2; j_gene: TRBJ1-1; abundance: NA; CDR3aa: ASVAGGINTEAF
v_gene: TRBV6-2/TRBV6-3; j_gene: TRBJ2-5; abundance: NA; CDR3aa: ASSSNPGTQY
v_gene: TRBV29-1; j_gene: TRBJ2-3; abundance: NA; CDR3aa: SVGSRVGTDTQY
v_gene: TRBV19; j_gene: TRBJ2-1; abundance: NA; CDR3aa: ATSGPLRGGKNNEQF
v_gene: TRBV10-2; j_gene: TRBJ2-7; abundance: NA; CDR3aa: ASSVGRRISYEQY
v_gene: TRBV10-3; j_gene: TRBJ1-1; abundance: NA; CDR3aa: ATRTGNTEAF
v_gene: TRBV18; j_gene: TRBJ2-7; abundance: NA; CDR3aa: ASSPRETANEQY
v_gene: TRBV4-1; j_gene: TRBJ2-3; abundance: once; CDR3aa: ASSQDWGRRWTDTQY
v_gene: TRBV19; j_gene: TRBJ1-3; abundance: NA; CDR3aa: ASSGTISGNTIY
v_gene: TRBV20-1; j_gene: TRBJ2-7; abundance: NA; CDR3aa: SASASGTSA
v_gene: TRBV3-1; j_gene: TRBJ1-4; abundance: NA; CDR3aa: ASSQDGGSEKLF
v_gene: TRBV7-9; j_gene: TRBJ2-7; abundance: NA; CDR3aa: ASSLTRTANYEQY
v_gene: TRBV29-1; j_gene: TRBJ2-5; abundance: NA; CDR3aa: SVGDRLETQY
v_gene: TRBV20-1; j_gene: TRBJ2-1; abundance: NA; CDR3aa: SARDLPAGRGEQF
v_gene: TRBV18; j_gene: TRBJ2-1; abundance: NA; CDR3aa: ASSPAGEEDEQF
v_gene: TRBV20-1; j_gene: TRBJ2-3; abundance: NA; CDR3aa: SARGEGFGDTQY
v_gene: TRBV20-1; j_gene: TRBJ1-2; abundance: NA; CDR3aa: SAGHTINYGYT
v_gene: TRBV20-1; j_gene: TRBJ1-5; abundance: NA; CDR3aa: SAPGQVGGGNQPQH
v_gene: TRBV20-1; j_gene: TRBJ2-6; abundance: NA; CDR3aa: SARGPAGVGANVLT
v_gene: TRBV5-6; j_gene: TRBJ1-1; abundance: once; CDR3aa: ASSPSPNTEAF
v_gene: TRBV7-9; j_gene: TRBJ2-7; abundance: once; CDR3aa: ASSRAGVYEQY
v_gene: TRBV11-2; j_gene: TRBJ2-7; abundance: NA; CDR3aa: ASSAGLVYEQY
v_gene: TRBV11-2; j_gene: TRBJ2-7; abundance: NA; CDR3aa: ASRRPGTYEQY
v_gene: TRBV11-2; j_gene: TRBJ2-7; abundance: NA; CDR3aa: ASRNLSYEQY
v_gene: TRBV3-1; j_gene: TRBJ2-1; abundance: NA; CDR3aa: ASSQATSDNEQF
v_gene: TRBV7-2; j_gene: TRBJ2-3; abundance: NA; CDR3aa: ASSYLRTSGFTDTQY
v_gene: TRBV6-5; j_gene: TRBJ1-3; abundance: NA; CDR3aa: ASSTTPGNTIY
v_gene: TRBV20-1; j_gene: TRBJ2-3; abundance: few; CDR3aa: SAPGGGTDTQY
v_gene: TRBV7-9; j_gene: TRBJ2-7; abundance: NA; CDR3aa: ASSSTVISSYEQY
v_gene: TRBV6-2/TRBV6-3; j_gene: TRBJ2-1; abundance: NA; CDR3aa: ASSRTSGEIYNEQF
v_gene: TRBV10-3; j_gene: TRBJ2-3; abundance: NA; CDR3aa: AFSLAATDTQY
v_gene: TRBV10-2; j_gene: TRBJ2-1; abundance: NA; CDR3aa: ASRGTSGNEQF
v_gene: TRBV13; j_gene: TRBJ1-5; abundance: once; CDR3aa: ASSLGGAQPQH
v_gene: TRBV2; j_gene: TRBJ1-3; abundance: NA; CDR3aa: ASSLGRNSGNTIY
v_gene: TRBV19; j_gene: TRBJ1-2; abundance: NA; CDR3aa: ATNKGFGYT
v_gene: TRBV12-3/TRBV12-4; j_gene: TRBJ2-7; abundance: NA; CDR3aa: ASSARGQRIYEQY
v_gene: TRBV6-5; j_gene: TRBJ2-4; abundance: NA; CDR3aa: ASSYSGLRAEGNIQY
v_gene: TRBV19; j_gene: TRBJ1-1; abundance: once; CDR3aa: ASVLGRSVNTEAF
v_gene: TRBV18; j_gene: TRBJ1-4; abundance: NA; CDR3aa: ASSPQGDEKLF
v_gene: TRBV28; j_gene: TRBJ1-3; abundance: NA; CDR3aa: ASTTGGSGNTIY
v_gene: TRBV3-1; j_gene: TRBJ2-4; abundance: NA; CDR3aa: ASSLNPRTIQY
v_gene: TRBV7-9; j_gene: TRBJ2-1; abundance: NA; CDR3aa: ASSLGEASGSPYNEQF
v_gene: TRBV7-2; j_gene: TRBJ2-5; abundance: NA; CDR3aa: ASSPRASQETQY
v_gene: TRBV6-2/TRBV6-3; j_gene: TRBJ1-1; abundance: NA; CDR3aa: ASRPMNTEAF
v_gene: TRBV4-1; j_gene: TRBJ2-1; abundance: NA; CDR3aa: ASSQIDLGFSSYNEQF
v_gene: TRBV7-2; j_gene: TRBJ2-7; abundance: NA; CDR3aa: ASSLDVTFEQY
v_gene: TRBV7-9; j_gene: TRBJ2-1; abundance: NA; CDR3aa: ASSLRLAGANEQF